This is a list of T cell receptor beta chains from one sample in a study of T cell repertoires in cytomegalovirus infection. No antigens are known for them. TCRdb re-analysed the reads in MiXCR, keeping a single row per CDR3 protein. The data show around 50,000 distinct CDR3 sequences, roughly a fifth seen once. Material: CD8+ T cells from cultured PBMCs, obtained from culture after CMV antigen stimulation. Source of these receptors: a human donor in good health (CMV status not recorded). Some clones in this sample may be carry-over from other donors' samples. The CDR3 runs from the conserved cysteine through the conserved F or W. D genes are given only for firm matches. Not every row has a clone size; where given, it reads once, few, many or a size class.

j_call | clone_size | v_call | d_call | cdr3_nt | cdr3_aa
TRBJ1-5 | few | TRBV12-3/TRBV12-4 | - | TGTGCCAGCAGTTTAAGTGCGGCGAATCAGCCCCAGCATTTT | CASSLSAANQPQHF
TRBJ1-5 | - | TRBV6-5 | - | TGTGCCAGTCGCCCGGACGCCGCGGTTCAGCCCCAGCATTTT | CASRPDAAVQPQHF
TRBJ2-1 | - | TRBV7-2 | TRBD2 | TGTGCCAGCAGCTTTCGGACTAGCGGATACGATGAGCAGTTCTTC | CASSFRTSGYDEQFF
TRBJ2-2 | few | TRBV7-9 | - | TGTGCCAGCAGCTTAAGAACAGGGAGGAACACCGGGGAGCTGTTTTTT | CASSLRTGRNTGELFF
TRBJ2-2 | - | TRBV7-9 | - | TGTGCCAGCAGCTTACTGGGGGCGACCGGGGAGCTGTTTTTT | CASSLLGATGELFF
TRBJ2-2 | many | TRBV7-2 | TRBD2 | TGTGCCAGCAGCTTAGATGAGGTAGCGGGGACGCCCACCGGGGAGCTGTTTTTT | CASSLDEVAGTPTGELFF
TRBJ2-1 | - | TRBV6-4 | - | TGTGCCAGCAGCCAAAGTATGGGACACAATGAGCAGTTCTTC | CASSQSMGHNEQFF
TRBJ2-1 | medium-sized | TRBV6-2/TRBV6-3 | - | TGTCGATCCGGGCGGAATGAGCAGTTCTTC | CRSGRNEQFF
TRBJ1-1 | - | TRBV7-2 | - | TGTGCCAGCAGTCTGAACACCCTGAACACTGAAGCTTTCTTT | CASSLNTLNTEAFF
TRBJ1-1 | - | TRBV9 | - | TGTGCCAGCAGCGTCTCCCCATCCCCGGAGGAGGTGAACACTGAAGCTTTCTTT | CASSVSPSPEEVNTEAFF
TRBJ2-1 | few | TRBV7-2 | TRBD2 | TGTGCCAGCACCCGTGGGAGCGGGGGTATGTACAATGAGCAGTTCTTC | CASTRGSGGMYNEQFF
TRBJ2-4 | - | TRBV7-9 | TRBD2 | TGTGCCAGCAGCCCTGGACTAGCGGGGGGGCACGGGAACAAAAACATTCAGTACTTC | CASSPGLAGGHGNKNIQYF
TRBJ1-6 | - | TRBV4-1 | - | TGCGCCAGCAGCCCCTTAGGGAGCTCCTATAATTCACCCCTCCACTTT | CASSPLGSSYNSPLHF
TRBJ2-1 | few | TRBV7-9 | - | TGTGCCAGCAGACCATCTTTCGGTAATGAGCAGTTCTTC | CASRPSFGNEQFF
TRBJ2-7 | medium-sized | TRBV6-2/TRBV6-3 | - | TGTGCCAGCAGTTGGGCGGAGTCCAACTACTACGAGCAGTACTTC | CASSWAESNYYEQYF
TRBJ2-7 | - | TRBV7-2 | - | TGTGCCAGCAGCCCCTTTCCGTTAACCTACGAGCAGTACTTC | CASSPFPLTYEQYF
TRBJ1-4 | few | TRBV6-6 | - | TGTGCCAGCAGCAGACTGACAGGCACTAATGAAAAACTGTTTTTT | CASSRLTGTNEKLFF
TRBJ2-3 | - | TRBV27 | TRBD1 | TGTGCCAGCAGTCCTGGGACAGGGCGTGCTAGCACAGATACGCAGTATTTT | CASSPGTGRASTDTQYF
TRBJ2-1 | - | TRBV6-2/TRBV6-3 | - | TGTGCCAGCAGTTACCGTAGTTCGCATGAGCAGTTCTTC | CASSYRSSHEQFF
TRBJ1-3 | - | TRBV12-3/TRBV12-4 | - | TGTGCCAGCAGACCCCCGGGGGCTAACCCTGAAAACACCATATATTTT | CASRPPGANPENTIYF
TRBJ1-2 | few | TRBV19 | TRBD1 | TGTGCCATCTCGGACAGGGCGAGTGGCTACACCTTC | CAISDRASGYTF
TRBJ2-7 | few | TRBV7-8 | TRBD1 | TGTGCCAGCAGCTACGACAGGGGAAAAAGCTACGAGCAGTACTTC | CASSYDRGKSYEQYF
TRBJ2-5 | - | TRBV6-1 | - | TGTGCCAGCAGTCAGCAGGCGTACCAAGAGACCCAGTACTTC | CASSQQAYQETQYF
TRBJ2-1 | large | TRBV7-2 | TRBD2 | TGTGCCAGCAGCACGACTAGCGGGGGATCTCGGGAGCAGTTCTTC | CASSTTSGGSREQFF
TRBJ2-3 | many | TRBV7-2 | TRBD2 | TGTGCCAGCAGCCCATGGCGGGGGGGCCAAGATACGCAGTATTTT | CASSPWRGGQDTQYF
TRBJ2-7 | few | TRBV27 | - | TGTGCCAGCAGTTCCCCGGGTCGGTACGAGCAGTACTTC | CASSSPGRYEQYF
TRBJ1-2 | few | TRBV7-9 | - | TGTGCCAGCAGCTTAGAATCCGGGGAAGACTATGGCTACACCTTC | CASSLESGEDYGYTF
TRBJ2-7 | - | TRBV12-5 | TRBD1 | TGTGCTAGTGGTTCGACAGGGACCCCTCCCCACGAGCAGTACTTC | CASGSTGTPPHEQYF
TRBJ1-5 | - | TRBV7-8 | - | TGTGCCAGCAGCTCAACAGGAGATCAGCCCCAGCATTTT | CASSSTGDQPQHF
TRBJ1-6 | - | TRBV7-2 | - | TGTGCCAGCAGCTTTCACCGGGACCGCTATAATTCACCCCTCCACTTT | CASSFHRDRYNSPLHF
TRBJ1-2 | - | TRBV20-1 | TRBD1 | TGCAGTGCATTCCCCACCCCGAGGACAGGGAACTATGGCTACACCTTC | CSAFPTPRTGNYGYTF
TRBJ2-6 | - | TRBV7-2 | TRBD1 | TGTGCCAGCAGCCTTGGCAGGGGGCACTCTGGGGCCAACGTCCTGACTTTC | CASSLGRGHSGANVLTF
TRBJ1-5 | many | TRBV4-2 | - | TGTGCCAGCAGCCAAGATCTTGGAGGAGGCAATCAGCCCCAGCATTTT | CASSQDLGGGNQPQHF
TRBJ2-5 | - | TRBV7-6 | - | TGTGCCAGCATCCAATCCCGGGACGGAGAGACCCAGTACTTC | CASIQSRDGETQYF
TRBJ2-2 | - | TRBV24-1 | TRBD1 | TGTGCCACCAGTGATTTGCAGGGGACAGCTAGGACCGGGGAGCTGTTTTTT | CATSDLQGTARTGELFF
TRBJ2-7 | few | TRBV7-8 | TRBD1 | TGTGCCAGCAGACCGGGGACAGGGAGCTCCTACGAGCAGTACTTC | CASRPGTGSSYEQYF
TRBJ2-1 | - | TRBV7-2 | - | TGTGCCAGCAGCGTAGAGGTTGGCGCCTACAATGAGCAGTTCTTC | CASSVEVGAYNEQFF
TRBJ1-6 | - | TRBV20-1 | TRBD1 | TGCAGTGCCAGAAGAGAGGGGGCTCTCAGGGGTGGTCGTTCACCCCTCCACTTT | CSARREGALRGGRSPLHF
TRBJ2-3 | - | TRBV5-6 | - | TGTGCCAGCAGCGCTGGACCGATCCGCACAGATACGCAGTATTTT | CASSAGPIRTDTQYF
TRBJ2-7 | - | TRBV20-1 | - | TGCAGTGCTCGAGACAGTCTGAGGGGCGGGGAGCAGTACTTC | CSARDSLRGGEQYF
TRBJ2-2 | - | TRBV5-5 | - | TGTGCCAGCAGCTTGCTGTTGGGTGGGTCCACCGGGGAGCTGTTTTTT | CASSLLLGGSTGELFF
TRBJ2-3 | - | TRBV7-2 | - | TGTGCCAGCGGCCTTGGGACAACCTTCACAGATACGCAGTATTTT | CASGLGTTFTDTQYF
TRBJ2-7 | few | TRBV7-9 | - | TGTGCCAGCAGCTTAGGAGGGGCGACCCTCGAGCAGTACTTC | CASSLGGATLEQYF
TRBJ2-7 | - | TRBV6-2/TRBV6-3 | - | TGTGCCAGCAGCCTGGGACGGCAGGAGTTCGATCCTGTCTACGAGCAGTACTTC | CASSLGRQEFDPVYEQYF
TRBJ2-7 | few | TRBV23-1 | - | TGCGCCAGCAGTCAATCGAAAAGGGGACCTCGAAGGGAGCAGAACTTC | CASSQSKRGPRREQNF
TRBJ2-7 | few | TRBV7-9 | TRBD1 | TGTGCCAGCAGCTTATTGGGACAGGGAGATCCCCAGTACTTC | CASSLLGQGDPQYF
TRBJ1-1 | medium-sized | TRBV7-9 | - | TGTGCCAGCAGCCCTGCGGGGAAAAGGGGTGAAGCTTTCTTT | CASSPAGKRGEAFF
TRBJ2-5 | many | TRBV12-3/TRBV12-4 | TRBD2 | TGTGCCAGCAGCTCCGGGACTAGCGGGGGGGATGGTGGTGAGGAGACCCAGTACTTC | CASSSGTSGGDGGEETQYF